Presented here are 25 T cell receptor beta chains from one specimen sequenced in a study of T cell responses to AZD1222 COVID-19 vaccine. Profiling relied on immunoSEQ multiplex PCR, and the TCRdb table lists in-frame clones only, not all of them. The data show 120,000 to 150,000 clones, around 83% seen once. The sequences come from peripheral blood, collected 28 days after the second AZD1222 dose. Receptor source: an adult who received the AZD1222 COVID-19 vaccine.

This clone has just a few counts. The chain has TRBV19 and TRBJ1-4, with 7 positions matching TRBD1. V shed 6 bases and J 11 bases; nucleotides not matched to a gene: 9. Germline CDR1 LNHDA, CDR2 SQIVND (reference sequence). This CDR3 comprises 13 residues. Written as DNA, the CDR3 is TGTGCCAGTAGAGGGGGCAGGGGGGAGAAACTGTTTTTT. It specifies CASRGGRGEKLFF.

The chain joins TRBV27 to TRBJ2-1, with D unclear. CDR1 and CDR2 from the germline V gene are MNHEY and SMNVEV (reference sequence). This CDR3 spans 14 amino acids. V was pared by 3 bases and J by 3 bases, with 9 bases between. CDR3 in amino acids: CASSFAAHYNEQFF. CDR3 bases: TGTGCCAGCAGTTTCGCGGCGCACTACAATGAGCAGTTCTTC.

The J gene is TRBJ1-4, the V gene TRBV6-5, with TRBD1 as a possible D gene (6 bases). CDR1 is MNHEY, CDR2 SVGAGI, per germline. Trimming pared 4 bases from V and 5 bases from J, leaving 11 bases between. CDR3 size: 14 residues. The CDR3 DNA follows: TGTGCCAGCAGTTGGGACACCGCGAATGAAAAACTGTTTTTT. It codes for CASSWDTANEKLFF.

The chain uses TRBV5-1 and TRBJ2-3; TRBD2 matches 15 bases. V shed 1 base, J shed 1 base, and the junction held 7 bases outside the gene matches. Germline V gene lookup returns CDR1 SGHRS and CDR2 YFSETQ. This CDR3 has 19 residues. CDR3 amino acids: CASSLTGLAGGRRTDTQYF. CDR3 bases: TGCGCCAGCAGCTTGACGGGACTAGCGGGGGGCCGACGCACAGATACGCAGTATTTT.

The V and J genes are TRBV28 and TRBJ1-5, with D hard to call. CDR1 MDHEN and CDR2 SYDVKM come from the germline V gene. V was trimmed by 0 bases and J by 0 bases, leaving 6 bases between them. The CDR3 has 15 residues. CDR3 nucleotide sequence: TGTGCCAGCAGTTTATGGGCAAATAGCAATCAGCCCCAGCATTTT. Translating gives CASSLWANSNQPQHF.

V gene TRBV12-5 combines with J gene TRBJ2-3; a weak D match, TRBD2 (7 bases). Trimming pared 2 bases from V and 5 bases from J, leaving 11 bases between. Germline CDR1 LGHNT, CDR2 FRNRAP. The CDR3 loop spans 14 amino acids. DNA for the CDR3: TGTGCTAGTGGTTTGCGGGGGGCTGGAGATACGCAGTATTTT. Translated, it gives CASGLRGAGDTQYF.

V and J are TRBV6-5 and TRBJ1-5; 9 bases align to TRBD1. Germline CDR1 reads MNHEY; CDR2 reads SVGAGI. This CDR3 is 15 amino acids long. Unmatched junction bases numbered 4, after V lost 0 bases and J lost 7 bases. The CDR3 loop is CASSYSGQGGQPQHF. CDR3 in DNA: TGTGCCAGCAGTTACTCGGGACAGGGAGGGCAGCCCCAGCATTTT.

This chain uses TRBV25-1 with TRBJ2-7; 7 positions agree with TRBD1. The germline V gene encodes CDR1 MGHDK and CDR2 SYGVNS. CDR3 length: 15 amino acids. V gave up 3 bases and J gave up 6 bases; unmatched junction bases: 11. DNA for the CDR3: TGTGCCAGCAGTGATCCCAGACAGGGAGATTCCGAGCAGTACTTC. It codes for CASSDPRQGDSEQYF.

The chain combines TRBV29-1 with TRBJ2-7; 11 bases are a match to TRBD1. The J segment lost 4 bases and the V segment lost 5 bases, leaving 4 bases of the junction unmatched. Germline V lookup: CDR1 SQVTM, CDR2 ANQGSEA. The CDR3 has 13 amino acids. The CDR3, as DNA: TGCAGCGTTACCGGACAGGGGGCGTACGAGCAGTACTTC. As protein: CSVTGQGAYEQYF.

The chain is built from TRBV7-9 and TRBJ1-3, with 9 bases fitting TRBD1. The CDR3 spans 16 residues. The V gene end was trimmed by 3 bases and the J gene end by 3 bases; junction bases not matched to a gene: 6. Germline values: CDR1 SEHNR, CDR2 FQNEAQ (reference sequence). The CDR3: CASSFSDRGYGNTIYF. CDR3 in DNA: TGTGCCAGCAGCTTCTCCGACAGGGGGTATGGAAACACCATATATTTT.

The J gene is TRBJ2-7, the V gene TRBV12-3 or TRBV12-4; TRBD1 might be the D (6 bases). V was trimmed by 6 bases and J by 4 bases, leaving 13 bases between them. This CDR3 contains 13 residues. The CDR3 DNA reads as TGTGCCAGCAGGGTAGGGGGAACTTACGAGCAGTACTTC. Translating it yields CASRVGGTYEQYF.

V gene TRBV7-9 combines with J gene TRBJ2-5; possibly TRBD2 for D (5 bases). Germline assignment: CDR1 SEHNR and CDR2 FQNEAQ (reference sequence). The CDR3 is made up of 15 amino acids. V lost 5 bases and J lost 5, with 18 bases in between. CDR3 sequence reads: CASSPPRIGLETQYF. Here the CDR3 DNA reads TGTGCCAGCAGCCCCCCTCGGATCGGACTCGAGACCCAGTACTTC.

V gene TRBV7-6 combines with J gene TRBJ2-5; no clear D gene. The germline V gene has CDR1 SGHVS and CDR2 FNYEAQ. The CDR3 length is 15 residues. The V end was cut by 1 base, the J end by 0 bases, with 9 bases between. The CDR3 loop reads CASSLVLMYQETQYF. CDR3 coding DNA: TGTGCCAGCAGCTTAGTATTGATGTACCAAGAGACCCAGTACTTC.

V and J are TRBV11-2 and TRBJ2-3, with a tentative D call TRBD2 (6 bases). V was pared by 1 base and J by 0 bases, with 11 bases between. The germline CDR1 and CDR2 sequences are SGHAT and FQNNGV. The CDR3 runs to 16 residues. The CDR3 region has the DNA TGTGCCAGCAGCTTAGCTCGCGGGGTTAGCACAGATACGCAGTATTTT. Translating gives CASSLARGVSTDTQYF.

CDR3 amino acids: CASTNPRTEVNTGELFF. CDR3 in DNA: TGTGCCAGTACTAATCCCCGAACGGAGGTGAACACCGGGGAGCTGTTTTTT. V usage is TRBV19 and J usage is TRBJ2-2, with D tentatively TRBD2 (5 bases). Germline CDR1 LNHDA, CDR2 SQIVND (reference sequence). The V end was cut by 7 bases, the J end by 1 base, with 19 bases between. This CDR3 is built from 17 residues.

The chain recombines TRBV19 with TRBJ1-2; TRBD1 matches at 9 bases. V lost 6 bases to trimming and J lost 4 bases; unmatched junction nucleotides: 0. CDR1 is LNHDA and CDR2 is SQIVND in the germline V gene (reference sequence). The length of the CDR3 is 12 residues. CDR3 residues: CASRTGGYGYTF. The CDR3 region has the DNA TGTGCCAGTAGGACAGGGGGCTATGGCTACACCTTC.

This clone is a singleton in its sample. The sample has other DNA sequences that encode this CDR3 too. J is TRBJ2-3 and V is TRBV7-9; unclear D gene. V dropped 1 base and J dropped 1 base, with 9 bases sitting between them. Germline V gene lookup returns CDR1 SEHNR and CDR2 FQNEAQ (reference sequence). The CDR3 consists of 15 residues. The CDR3 sequence is CASSLGGGGTDTQYF. For the CDR3, the DNA is TGTGCCAGCAGCTTAGGTGGCGGAGGCACAGATACGCAGTATTTT.

V gene TRBV7-2 combines with J gene TRBJ1-3; 10 nucleotides match TRBD1. The V gene end was trimmed by 4 bases and the J gene end by 0 bases; junction bases not matched to a gene: 6. The CDR3 runs to 17 residues. Germline V gives CDR1 SGHTA, CDR2 FQGNSA. CDR3: CASSWTGGQSSGNTIYF. For the CDR3, the DNA is TGTGCCAGCAGCTGGACAGGGGGTCAATCCTCTGGAAACACCATATATTTT.

V is TRBV12-3 or TRBV12-4 and J is TRBJ2-1; 7 positions agree with TRBD1. This CDR3 comprises 13 residues. The ends lost 5 bases at V and 7 bases at J; junction bases unmatched: 5. As DNA, the CDR3 is TGTGCCAGCAGTGACAGGGTTCCAAATGAGCAGTTCTTC. Protein sequence: CASSDRVPNEQFF.

This clone came up a few times. The V gene is TRBV2, the J gene TRBJ1-2, with TRBD1 as a possible D gene (5 bases). The ends were cut back, 8 bases at V and 3 bases at J, with 19 bases in the middle. The CDR3 covers 15 residues. Germline CDR1 reads SNHLY; CDR2 reads FYNNEI. The CDR3 spells CASVVTQGGYYGYTF. The CDR3 bases are TGTGCCAGCGTGGTGACTCAGGGAGGGTACTATGGCTACACCTTC.

The rearrangement links TRBV4-2 to TRBJ1-1, with D maybe TRBD1 (5 bases). This CDR3 spans 15 amino acids. CDR1 LGHNA and CDR2 YNFKEQ come from the germline V gene. Trimming removed 0 bases at V and 4 bases at J, with 12 bases between. The DNA for the CDR3 is TGTGCCAGCAGCCAAGATCTGGGGGGGGGCACTGAAGCTTTCTTT. It is translated as CASSQDLGGGTEAFF.

V is TRBV25-1 and J is TRBJ2-1, with 14 positions matching TRBD2. Germline V lookup: CDR1 MGHDK, CDR2 SYGVNS. The CDR3 extends over 15 amino acids. The trim removed 4 bases at V and 9 bases at J, leaving 5 bases unmatched. The CDR3 DNA reads as TGTGCCAGCAGTGGACTAGCGGGAGGGCCGGGTGAGCAGTTCTTC. The encoded protein is CASSGLAGGPGEQFF.

V and J are TRBV6-1 and TRBJ1-5, with D possibly TRBD1 on 5 matching bases. V lost 1 base and J lost 1, with 8 bases in between. The CDR3 totals 15 residues. Germline V gene lookup returns CDR1 MNHNS and CDR2 SASEGT. The CDR3 sequence: CASSEGGASNQPQHF. For the CDR3, the DNA is TGTGCCAGCAGTGAAGGAGGGGCGAGCAATCAGCCCCAGCATTTT.

A single count supports this clone. The V gene is TRBV28, the J gene TRBJ2-1, with D possibly being TRBD2 (6 bases). V lost 5 bases and J 1 base, leaving 15 bases between the germline ends. Germline V gene data show CDR1 as MDHEN and CDR2 as SYDVKM. This CDR3 contains 16 residues. CDR3 in amino acids: CASSTLAGRSYNEQFF. The CDR3 DNA reads as TGTGCCAGCAGTACCCTGGCGGGGAGATCCTACAATGAGCAGTTCTTC.

The V call is TRBV5-6, the J call TRBJ1-5; a possible D gene is TRBD1 (5 bases). Deletions cut 0 bases from V and 4 bases from J, with 14 bases between. CDR1 is SGHDT and CDR2 is YYEEEE in the germline V gene. CDR3 length equals 16 residues. In nucleotides, the CDR3 is TGTGCCAGCAGCTTGGGCAGGGCCCTTCCTAATCAGCCCCAGCATTTT. Translated, it gives CASSLGRALPNQPQHF.